This entry lists 18 T cell receptor beta chains sequenced from one sample in a study of OX40 agonist ivuxolimab in advanced cancers. Repertoires were generated with immunoSEQ multiplex PCR, while TCRdb's copy carries only in-frame clones and drops some. The sample carries roughly 130,000 clones, just under 95% recorded once. This sample comprised CD4+ or CD8+ T cells sorted from blood, obtained in a trial of the OX40 agonist ivuxolimab. The receptors here all came from an adult with an advanced solid tumor such as melanoma, head and neck, liver or kidney cancer.

J is TRBJ2-1 and V is TRBV11-2; D is perhaps TRBD2 (5 bases). V lost 1 base to trimming and J lost 9 bases, with 13 bases between them. CDR1 and CDR2 (germline): SGHAT, FQNNGV. The CDR3 sequence is 14 residues long. CDR3 sequence reads: CASSLARGPVEQFF. DNA for the CDR3: TGTGCCAGCAGCTTAGCCAGAGGGCCAGTTGAGCAGTTCTTC.

This clone was counted a single time. This rearrangement joins TRBV6-5 to TRBJ2-7, with D perhaps matching TRBD1 or TRBD2 (5 bases each). The ends were cut back, 6 bases at V and 1 base at J, with 10 bases in the middle. Germline CDR1 MNHEY, CDR2 SVGAGI. The CDR3 contains 13 residues. CDR3 residues: CASSQGRSYEQYF. In DNA, the CDR3 is TGTGCCAGCAGCCAGGGACGGTCCTACGAGCAGTACTTC.

This clone was observed a single time. The chain combines TRBV19 with TRBJ1-4; no clear D gene. Germline loops: CDR1 LNHDA, CDR2 SQIVND (reference sequence). V was clipped by 5 bases and J by 7 bases, with 20 bases between them. CDR3 size: 16 residues. CDR3 sequence (DNA): TGTGCCAGTAGTCCGACGCTCTCGGGAGTTGGTGAAAAACTGTTTTTT. This translates into CASSPTLSGVGEKLFF.

The chain carries TRBV2 and TRBJ2-3, with unresolved D. CDR3 size: 13 residues. Germline V CDR1 and CDR2: SNHLY, FYNNEI. Trimming cost V 3 bases and J 4 bases, with 8 bases left between them. CDR3 sequence: CASSEGVADTQYF. The CDR3 DNA sequence: TGTGCCAGCAGTGAGGGTGTCGCAGATACGCAGTATTTT.

The chain combines TRBV5-1 with TRBJ2-2, with 9 bases that match TRBD1. CDR1 is SGHRS, CDR2 YFSETQ, per germline. Trimming cost V 5 bases and J 6 bases; bases outside gene matches: 8. The CDR3 runs 15 residues. The CDR3 spells CASRRTGEVPGELFF. For the CDR3, the DNA is TGCGCCAGCAGGAGGACAGGGGAAGTCCCCGGGGAGCTGTTTTTT.

J is TRBJ1-1 and V is TRBV19; possible D gene TRBD1, 5 bases. V gave up 5 bases and J gave up 2 bases, with 9 bases separating them. Per the germline V gene, CDR1 is LNHDA and CDR2 is SQIVND (reference sequence). The length of the CDR3 is 13 residues. The CDR3 protein is CASSQTGNTEAFF. CDR3 nucleotide sequence: TGTGCCAGTAGTCAAACAGGAAACACTGAAGCTTTCTTT.

This rearrangement joins TRBV29-1 to TRBJ2-1; 9 positions agree with TRBD2. CDR3 size: 15 residues. J was trimmed by 7 bases and V by 1 base; bases with no gene match: 8. Germline V gene lookup returns CDR1 SQVTM and CDR2 ANQGSEA. This CDR3 reads CSVEAVRGRGNEQFF. The CDR3, as DNA: TGCAGCGTTGAAGCGGTACGCGGGAGGGGGAATGAGCAGTTCTTC.

J is TRBJ2-7 and V is TRBV12-5, with TRBD1 matching over 9 bases. The CDR3 totals 13 residues. V was pared by 6 bases and J by 7 bases, with 7 bases of the junction left unmatched. CDR1 is LGHNT, CDR2 FRNRAP, per germline. For the CDR3, the DNA is TGTGCTAGTGGCCCCTGGACAGGGGTTGAGCAGTACTTC. This encodes CASGPWTGVEQYF.

This chain connects TRBV19 to TRBJ2-7, with D possibly called TRBD1 or TRBD2 (5 bases each). V shed 3 bases and J shed 1 base, with 13 bases lying between them. This CDR3 is built from 15 residues. Germline V gives CDR1 LNHDA, CDR2 SQIVND (reference sequence). CDR3 sequence: CASSISGTLSYEQYF. CDR3 nucleotide sequence: TGTGCCAGTAGTATTTCGGGGACCCTTTCCTACGAGCAGTACTTC.

The table lists this clone with a count of one. V usage is TRBV7-2 and J usage is TRBJ1-2, with D unresolved. The V end was cut by 1 base, the J end by 4 bases, with 4 bases between. Germline V gene lookup returns CDR1 SGHTA and CDR2 FQGNSA. This CDR3 contains 12 residues. This CDR3 is CASSLESYGYTF. CDR3 nucleotides: TGTGCCAGCAGCTTAGAGAGCTATGGCTACACCTTC. Looking up the rest from reference TRBV7-2 and TRBJ1-2 gives the full variable domain: GAGVSQSPSNKVTEKGKDVELRCDPISGHTALYWYRQSLGQGLEFLIYFQGNSAPDKSGLPSDRFSAERTGGSVSTLTIQRTQQEDSAVYLCASSLESYGYTFGSGTRLTVV.

This chain links TRBV11-2 with TRBJ1-3; D not resolved. CDR3 length equals 16 residues. Germline CDR1 and CDR2: SGHAT and FQNNGV. Trimming stripped 1 base from V and 0 bases from J, with 10 bases between. CDR3 DNA: TGTGCCAGCAGCTTAGTAGCCGGGAGCTCTGGAAACACCATATATTTT. Protein sequence: CASSLVAGSSGNTIYF. Using reference TRBV11-2 and TRBJ1-3 for the parts outside the CDR3, the full variable domain is EAGVAQSPRYKIIEKRQSVAFWCNPISGHATLYWYQQILGQGPKLLIQFQNNGVVDDSQLPKDRFSAERLKGVDSTLKIQPAKLEDSAVYLCASSLVAGSSGNTIYFGEGSWLTVV.

This clone was counted a few times. The chain is built from TRBV2 and TRBJ2-7, with no clear D. Looked up from germline, CDR1 is SNHLY and CDR2 is FYNNEI. The CDR3 is 14 residues long. V lost 6 bases, J lost 0 bases, and 12 bases lay in between. CDR3 in DNA: TGTGCCAGCAGGCCTCCTAAACCCTCCTACGAGCAGTACTTC. Its translation is CASRPPKPSYEQYF.

V is TRBV6-5 and J is TRBJ1-5, with D possibly TRBD1 on 6 matching bases. Germline assignment: CDR1 MNHEY and CDR2 SVGAGI. With 2 bases removed from V and 1 base from J, the gap between germline ends came to 6 bases. The length of the CDR3 is 14 residues. This CDR3 is CASSYTGSNQPQHF. The CDR3, as DNA: TGTGCCAGCAGTTACACAGGGAGCAATCAGCCCCAGCATTTT.

For this clone: Within the sample, other DNA sequences also encode this same CDR3. V is TRBV5-1 and J is TRBJ2-1; 10 nucleotides align to TRBD2. The V and J ends lost 0 bases and 3 bases, in that order; junction bases with no gene match: 0. The length of the CDR3 is 15 residues. From germline, CDR1 is SGHRS and CDR2 YFSETQ. The CDR3 sequence is CASSLGTSGYNEQFF. The CDR3 DNA follows: TGCGCCAGCAGCTTGGGGACTAGCGGCTACAATGAGCAGTTCTTC. The full variable domain, rest sourced from reference TRBV5-1 and TRBJ2-1, is KAGVTQTPRYLIKTRGQQVTLSCSPISGHRSVSWYQQTPGQGLQFLFEYFSETQRNKGNFPGRFSGRQFSNSRSEMNVSTLELGDSALYLCASSLGTSGYNEQFFGPGTRLTVL.

The chain joins TRBV10-3 to TRBJ2-7; 14 bases fit TRBD2. The J segment lost 3 bases and the V segment lost 0 bases, leaving 1 base of the junction unmatched. This CDR3 has 16 amino acids. The V gene's germline CDR1 is ENHRY and CDR2 SYGVKD. CDR3 bases: TGTGCCATCAGTGAGTCGGGGACTAGCGGGAGCTACGAGCAGTACTTC. Protein: CAISESGTSGSYEQYF.

As DNA, the CDR3 is TGTGCCAGCAGTGAAGTGGGGGGATATCAGCCCCAGCATTTT. It translates to CASSEVGGYQPQHF. The rearrangement uses TRBV2 and TRBJ1-5; weak D call: TRBD1 (5 bases). Germline V gene data show CDR1 as SNHLY and CDR2 as FYNNEI. V lost 1 base, J lost 5 bases, and 9 bases lay in between. The CDR3 sequence is 14 residues long.

The gene calls are TRBV7-6 and TRBJ2-3; possible D gene TRBD2, 5 bases. CDR1 is SGHVS and CDR2 is FNYEAQ in the germline V gene. The ends were cut back, 2 bases at V and 5 bases at J, with 8 bases in the middle. This CDR3 has 13 amino acids. The CDR3 bases are TGTGCCAGCAGCTTACAGCGGAGAGATACGCAGTATTTT. Translating it yields CASSLQRRDTQYF.

The V call is TRBV5-1, the J call TRBJ2-1; tentative D call: TRBD1 (6 bases). The CDR3 has 15 amino acids. V lost 4 bases and J lost 5, with 16 bases in between. CDR1 and CDR2 (germline): SGHRS, YFSETQ. CDR3 sequence: CASSPVRTVDNEQFF. CDR3 sequence (DNA): TGCGCCAGCAGCCCCGTCCGGACAGTTGACAATGAGCAGTTCTTC. The full variable domain, completed using reference TRBV5-1 and TRBJ2-1, is KAGVTQTPRYLIKTRGQQVTLSCSPISGHRSVSWYQQTPGQGLQFLFEYFSETQRNKGNFPGRFSGRQFSNSRSEMNVSTLELGDSALYLCASSPVRTVDNEQFFGPGTRLTVL.